Listed here are 3 T cell receptor beta chains from one sample, sequenced in a study of T-cell memory formation after mild COVID-19 (dated by TCRdb to the early 2020s). The library was produced with 5' RACE. The listed sequencing device is Illumina NovaSeq 6000. Using fastp at Q25 and MiXCR, TCRdb reprocessed the public reads and kept productive beta chains. Rows with one shared CDR3 protein collapse into an entry with the most common genes and DNA. The sample has 150,000 or so distinct CDR3 sequences on record, about a third of them singletons. 9.5% to 15% of the sample is in the top ten clones. Input material: PBMCs or a T cell subset sorted from them (not recorded which). The receptor source for this set is an adult woman who had mild COVID-19 (a few samples of this study predate the infection). The sample titles of this study are shuffled in the database, so cell type and time point are left out; the donor was told from shared clones.

A few counts support this clonotype. The V gene is TRBV29-1, the J gene TRBJ1-2, with 7 bases identical to TRBD1. The trim removed 6 bases at V and 4 bases at J, leaving 2 bases unmatched. This CDR3 is built from 11 residues. Per germline, CDR1 SQVTM and CDR2 ANQGSEA. This chain's CDR3 is CSVWDSYGYTF. In nucleotides, the CDR3 is TGCAGCGTCTGGGACAGCTATGGCTACACCTTC.

V usage is TRBV5-1 and J usage is TRBJ2-7, with 7 bases identical to TRBD1. Germline CDR1 reads SGHRS; CDR2 reads YFSETQ. The J segment lost 3 bases and the V segment lost 0 bases, leaving 3 bases of the junction unmatched. The CDR3 spans 14 residues. CDR3 region: CASSLAPGGYEQYF. CDR3 coding DNA: TGCGCCAGCAGCTTGGCCCCAGGGGGCTACGAGCAGTACTTC.

This clonotype was seen a few times. The V call is TRBV20-1, the J call TRBJ1-2; TRBD1 matches at 11 bases. From germline, CDR1 is DFQATT and CDR2 SNEGSKA (reference sequence). The CDR3 is 15 amino acids. Trimming at V came to 5 bases and at J to 7 bases, leaving 12 bases not matched to a gene. CDR3 protein: CSAPGQGAAIGGYTF. The CDR3 DNA is TGCAGTGCTCCCGGACAGGGGGCCGCGATTGGTGGCTACACCTTC.